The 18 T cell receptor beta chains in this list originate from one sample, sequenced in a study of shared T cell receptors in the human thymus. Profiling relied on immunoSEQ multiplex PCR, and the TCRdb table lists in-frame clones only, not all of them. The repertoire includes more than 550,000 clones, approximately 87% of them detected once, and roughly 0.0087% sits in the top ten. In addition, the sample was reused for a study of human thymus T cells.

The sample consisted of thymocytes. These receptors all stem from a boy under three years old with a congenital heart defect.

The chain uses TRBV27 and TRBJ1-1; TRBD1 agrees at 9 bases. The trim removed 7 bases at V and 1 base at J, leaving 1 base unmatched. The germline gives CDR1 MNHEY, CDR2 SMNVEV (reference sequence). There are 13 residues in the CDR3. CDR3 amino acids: CASTDRGNTEAFF. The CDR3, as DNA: TGTGCCAGCACGGACAGGGGGAACACTGAAGCTTTCTTT.

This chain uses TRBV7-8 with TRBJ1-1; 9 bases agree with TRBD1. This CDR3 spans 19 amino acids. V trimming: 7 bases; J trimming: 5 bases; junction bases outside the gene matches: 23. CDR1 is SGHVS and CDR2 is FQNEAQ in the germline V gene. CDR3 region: CASTPTPLRDREKGTEAFF. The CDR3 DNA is TGTGCCAGCACCCCTACCCCCCTCCGGGACAGGGAAAAAGGAACTGAAGCTTTCTTT.

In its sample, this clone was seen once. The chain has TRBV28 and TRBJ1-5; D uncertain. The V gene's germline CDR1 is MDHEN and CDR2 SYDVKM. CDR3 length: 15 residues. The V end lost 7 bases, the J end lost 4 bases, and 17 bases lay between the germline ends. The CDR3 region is CASTITRFRNQPQHF. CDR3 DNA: TGTGCCAGCACAATCACTCGGTTTAGAAATCAGCCCCAGCATTTT.

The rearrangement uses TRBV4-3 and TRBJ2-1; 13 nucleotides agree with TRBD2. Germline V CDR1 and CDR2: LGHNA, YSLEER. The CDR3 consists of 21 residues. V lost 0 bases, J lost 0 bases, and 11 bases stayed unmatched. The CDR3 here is CASSQDASGLAGVSSYNEQFF. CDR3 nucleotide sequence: TGCGCCAGCAGCCAAGATGCGAGTGGACTAGCGGGGGTCAGCTCCTACAATGAGCAGTTCTTC.

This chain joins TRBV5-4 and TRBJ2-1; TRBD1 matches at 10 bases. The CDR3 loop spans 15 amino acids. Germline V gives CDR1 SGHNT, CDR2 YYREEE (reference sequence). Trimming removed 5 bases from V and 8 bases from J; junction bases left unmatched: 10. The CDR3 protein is CASSLGTGDMDEQFF. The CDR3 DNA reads TGTGCCAGCAGTTTAGGGACAGGGGATATGGATGAGCAGTTCTTC.

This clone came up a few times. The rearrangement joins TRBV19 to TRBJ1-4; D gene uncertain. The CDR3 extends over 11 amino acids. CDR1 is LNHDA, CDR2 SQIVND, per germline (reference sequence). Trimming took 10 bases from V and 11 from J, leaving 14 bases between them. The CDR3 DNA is TGTGCCACGACTTATGAGGAGAAACTGTTTTTT. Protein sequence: CATTYEEKLFF.

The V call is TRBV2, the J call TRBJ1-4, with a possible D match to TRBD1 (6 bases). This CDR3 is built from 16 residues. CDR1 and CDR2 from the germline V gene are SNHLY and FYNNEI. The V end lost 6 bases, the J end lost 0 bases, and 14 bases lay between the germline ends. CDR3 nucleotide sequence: TGTGCCAGCAGGGCAGGGGCCTATGCAACTAATGAAAAACTGTTTTTT. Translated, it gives CASRAGAYATNEKLFF. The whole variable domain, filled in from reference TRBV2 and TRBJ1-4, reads EPEVTQTPSHQVTQMGQEVILRCVPISNHLYFYWYRQILGQKVEFLVSFYNNEISEKSEIFDDQFSVERPDGSNFTLKIRSTKLEDSAMYFCASRAGAYATNEKLFFGSGTQLSVL.

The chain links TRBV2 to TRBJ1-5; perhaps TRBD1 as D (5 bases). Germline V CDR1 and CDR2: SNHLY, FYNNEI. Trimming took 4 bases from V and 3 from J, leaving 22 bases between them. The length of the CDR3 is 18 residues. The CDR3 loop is CASSGKMIGGGVNQPQHF. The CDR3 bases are TGTGCCAGCAGTGGAAAGATGATCGGGGGGGGAGTCAATCAGCCCCAGCATTTT. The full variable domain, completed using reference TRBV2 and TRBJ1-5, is EPEVTQTPSHQVTQMGQEVILRCVPISNHLYFYWYRQILGQKVEFLVSFYNNEISEKSEIFDDQFSVERPDGSNFTLKIRSTKLEDSAMYFCASSGKMIGGGVNQPQHFGDGTRLSIL.

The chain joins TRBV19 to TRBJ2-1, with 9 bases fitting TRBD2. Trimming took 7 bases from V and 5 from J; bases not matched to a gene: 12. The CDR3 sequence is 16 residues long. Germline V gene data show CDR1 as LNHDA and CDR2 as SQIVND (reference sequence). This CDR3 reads CASNQMGTSSNNEQFF. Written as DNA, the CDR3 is TGTGCCAGTAACCAAATGGGGACTAGCAGTAACAATGAGCAGTTCTTC. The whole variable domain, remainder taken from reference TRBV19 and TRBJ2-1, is DGGITQSPKYLFRKEGQNVTLSCEQNLNHDAMYWYRQDPGQGLRLIYYSQIVNDFQKGDIAEGYSVSREKKESFPLTVTSAQKNPTAFYLCASNQMGTSSNNEQFFGPGTRLTVL.

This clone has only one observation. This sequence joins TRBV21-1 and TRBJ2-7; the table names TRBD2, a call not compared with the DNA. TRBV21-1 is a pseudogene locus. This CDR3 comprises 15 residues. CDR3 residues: CASSKVGRTPREQYF. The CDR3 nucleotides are TGTGCCAGCAGCAAAGTGGGAAGGACTCCCAGGGAGCAGTACTTC.

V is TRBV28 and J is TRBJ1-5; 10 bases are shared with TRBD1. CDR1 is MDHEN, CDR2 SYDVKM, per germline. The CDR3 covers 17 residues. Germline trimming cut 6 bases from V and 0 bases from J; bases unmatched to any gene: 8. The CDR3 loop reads CASRPGQGSYSNQPQHF. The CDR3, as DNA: TGTGCCAGCAGACCGGGACAGGGGAGCTATAGCAATCAGCCCCAGCATTTT.

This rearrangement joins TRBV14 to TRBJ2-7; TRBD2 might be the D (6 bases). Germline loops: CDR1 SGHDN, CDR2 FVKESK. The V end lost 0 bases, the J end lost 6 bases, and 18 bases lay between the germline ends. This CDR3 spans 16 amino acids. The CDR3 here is CASSQDGGDGGVEQYF. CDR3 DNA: TGTGCCAGCAGCCAAGATGGAGGGGACGGGGGTGTCGAGCAGTACTTC. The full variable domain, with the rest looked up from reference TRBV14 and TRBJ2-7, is EAGVTQFPSHSVIEKGQTVTLRCDPISGHDNLYWYRRVMGKEIKFLLHFVKESKQDESGMPNNRFLAERTGGTYSTLKVQPAELEDSGVYFCASSQDGGDGGVEQYFGPGTRLTVT.

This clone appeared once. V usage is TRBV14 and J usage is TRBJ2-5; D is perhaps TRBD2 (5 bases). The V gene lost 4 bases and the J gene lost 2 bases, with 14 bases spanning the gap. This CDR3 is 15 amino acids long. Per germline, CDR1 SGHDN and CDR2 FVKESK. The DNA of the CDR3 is TGTGCCAGCAGCCCGGTCGGGGAGCGGCAAGAGACCCAGTACTTC. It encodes CASSPVGERQETQYF.

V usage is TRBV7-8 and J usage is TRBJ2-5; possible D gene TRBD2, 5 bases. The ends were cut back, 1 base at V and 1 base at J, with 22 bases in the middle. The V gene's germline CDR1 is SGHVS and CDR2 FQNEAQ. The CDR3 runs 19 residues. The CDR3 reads CASSLVRPPAVRGQETQYF. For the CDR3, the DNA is TGTGCCAGCAGCTTAGTTCGGCCCCCGGCAGTTCGGGGCCAAGAGACCCAGTACTTC.

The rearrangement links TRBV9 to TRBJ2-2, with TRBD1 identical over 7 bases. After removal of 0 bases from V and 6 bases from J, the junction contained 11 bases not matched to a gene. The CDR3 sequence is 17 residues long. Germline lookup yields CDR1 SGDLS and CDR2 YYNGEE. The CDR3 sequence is CASSVERDRRRAGELFF. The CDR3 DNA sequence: TGTGCCAGCAGCGTAGAGAGGGACAGAAGACGCGCCGGGGAGCTGTTTTTT.

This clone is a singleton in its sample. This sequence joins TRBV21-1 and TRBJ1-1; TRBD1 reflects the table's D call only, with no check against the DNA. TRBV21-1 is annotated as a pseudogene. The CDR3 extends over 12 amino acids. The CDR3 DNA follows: TGTGCCAGCAGGCCCCAGGACAGTGTCGCTTTCTTT. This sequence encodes CASRPQDSVAFF.

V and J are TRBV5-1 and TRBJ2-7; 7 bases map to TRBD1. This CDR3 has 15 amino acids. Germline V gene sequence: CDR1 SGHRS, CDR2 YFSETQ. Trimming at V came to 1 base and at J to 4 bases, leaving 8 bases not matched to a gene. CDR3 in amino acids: CASSLPRGRRYEQYF. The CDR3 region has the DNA TGCGCCAGCAGCTTGCCAAGGGGGCGTCGGTACGAGCAGTACTTC.

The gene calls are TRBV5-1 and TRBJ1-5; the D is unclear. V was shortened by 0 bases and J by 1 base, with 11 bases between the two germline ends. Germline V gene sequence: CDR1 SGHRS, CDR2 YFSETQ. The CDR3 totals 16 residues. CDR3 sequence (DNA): TGCGCCAGCAGCTTGGGGCCTCCGGGGAGCAATCAGCCCCAGCATTTT. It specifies CASSLGPPGSNQPQHF.